A single sample gave rise to the 2 T cell receptor beta chains below, sequenced in a study of CD8 T cells in ankylosing spondylitis. Findings and limits, study-wide: Seemingly characteristic of ankylosing spondylitis blood was a TCR beta motif consisting of about 8 highly homologous variants.

TCRdb used MiXCR to reprocess the 5' RACE reads, holding one entry per CDR3 protein. The data contain over 600,000 distinct CDR3 sequences, over 15% of them singletons. Their antigen targets remain unknown. Material for sequencing was blood, either unsorted or a sorted T cell fraction (not recorded which). The receptors were sampled from a male donor with ankylosing spondylitis.

A single count supports this clonotype. CDR3 amino acids: CATSYRENNYEQYF. CDR3 sequence (DNA): TGTGCCACCAGTTACAGGGAAAATAACTACGAGCAGTACTTC. The chain combines TRBV24-1 with TRBJ2-7, with D perhaps TRBD1 (6 bases). V dropped 6 bases and J dropped 3 bases, with 14 bases sitting between them. The CDR3 loop spans 14 amino acids. CDR1 is KGHDR and CDR2 is SFDVKD in the germline V gene.

This rearrangement joins TRBV7-9 to TRBJ1-5; perhaps TRBD1 as D (5 bases). CDR3 length equals 16 residues. Looked up from germline, CDR1 is SEHNR and CDR2 is FQNEAQ (reference sequence). Trimming left V 5 bases short and J 0 bases short, with 14 bases between. CDR3: CASSQTGGNSNQPQHF. CDR3 DNA: TGTGCCAGCAGCCAAACGGGGGGGAATAGCAATCAGCCCCAGCATTTT.